The 16 T cell receptor beta chains below all came from one sample that was sequenced in a study of cytomegalovirus exposure and HLA in healthy donors. The study ran its PCR with 60 Vbeta and 13 Jbeta primers. The method was immunoSEQ multiplex PCR; TCRdb's version includes in-frame clones alone and lacks a portion of them. The profile shows about 140,000 clones, 55% to 80% of them singletons. The sample taken for sequencing was PBMCs. Receptors originate from a woman in her forties in good health and CMV-seronegative.

V usage is TRBV18 and J usage is TRBJ2-2, with TRBD2 matching 13 bases. The V and J ends lost 3 bases and 5 bases, in that order; junction bases with no gene match: 6. This CDR3 spans 17 amino acids. Germline CDR1 KGHSH, CDR2 LQKENI. This CDR3 reads CASSPGLAGAGTGELFF. As DNA, the CDR3 is TGTGCCAGCTCACCCGGACTAGCGGGGGCCGGAACCGGGGAGCTGTTTTTT.

With respect to this clone: Compared with germline, one end of the junction differs, possibly owing to a read error. The chain uses TRBV18 and TRBJ2-1, with 11 positions matching TRBD2. The CDR3 is 15 residues long. Germline CDR1 reads KGHSH; CDR2 reads LQKENI. This chain's CDR3 is CASSETSGGYNEQFF. CDR3 nucleotides: TGTGCCAGCTCAGAAACTAGCGGGGGTTACAATGAGCAATTCTTC.

The CDR3 nucleotides are TGTGCTGTGCAGGAAGCTAACTATGGCTACACCTTC. Protein sequence: CAVQEANYGYTF. This chain links TRBV6-6 with TRBJ1-2; no clear D. The CDR3 length is 12 residues. CDR1 is MNHNY and CDR2 is SVGAGI in the germline V gene (reference sequence).

CDR3 sequence (DNA): TGTGCCAGTAGTGAGACAGGGGCTATTCGGAACACTGAAGCTTTCTTT. It yields the protein CASSETGAIRNTEAFF. The V and J genes are TRBV19 and TRBJ1-1; 8 positions match TRBD1. V lost 5 bases, J lost 1 base, and 9 bases stayed unmatched. CDR1 is LNHDA, CDR2 SQIVND, per germline (reference sequence). The CDR3 sequence is 16 residues long.

This clone was counted only a few times. V and J are TRBV5-1 and TRBJ1-1; weak D call: TRBD1 (5 bases). Looked up from germline, CDR1 is SGHRS and CDR2 is YFSETQ. V lost 6 bases to trimming and J lost 3 bases, with 12 bases between them. The CDR3 runs to 13 residues. The CDR3, as DNA: TGCGCCAGCAATAGGGGTGGGCACACTGAAGCTTTCTTT. Protein sequence: CASNRGGHTEAFF. Full variable domain (outside the CDR3, taken from reference TRBV5-1 and TRBJ1-1): KAGVTQTPRYLIKTRGQQVTLSCSPISGHRSVSWYQQTPGQGLQFLFEYFSETQRNKGNFPGRFSGRQFSNSRSEMNVSTLELGDSALYLCASNRGGHTEAFFGQGTRLTVV.

The chain is built from TRBV15 and TRBJ2-4, with TRBD2 matching 10 bases. V lost 0 bases, J lost 0 bases, and 14 bases stayed unmatched. The V gene's germline CDR1 is LNHNV and CDR2 YYDKDF (reference sequence). This CDR3 region has 21 residues. CDR3 nucleotide sequence: TGTGCCACCAGCAGAGATAATGTCGCTAGCGGGAGCCTTCTAGCCAAAAACATTCAGTACTTC. This encodes CATSRDNVASGSLLAKNIQYF.

This clone was seen once. V and J are TRBV19 and TRBJ1-1; no clear D. This CDR3 has 15 amino acids. Trimming cost V 5 bases and J 0 bases, with 13 bases left between them. CDR1 and CDR2 from the germline V gene are LNHDA and SQIVND (reference sequence). CDR3 loop: CASSQRGYMNTEAFF. The CDR3 nucleotides read TGTGCCAGTAGTCAACGCGGATACATGAACACTGAAGCTTTCTTT.

The chain combines TRBV5-1 with TRBJ1-2; 10 bases are a match to TRBD1. With 4 bases clipped from V and 4 bases from J, the junction kept 4 bases outside the gene matches. CDR1 and CDR2 (germline): SGHRS, YFSETQ. The CDR3 runs to 14 residues. The CDR3 here is CASSPGQGIYGYTF. CDR3 sequence (DNA): TGCGCCAGCAGCCCGGGACAGGGGATCTATGGCTACACCTTC. Full variable domain (missing parts from reference TRBV5-1 and TRBJ1-2): KAGVTQTPRYLIKTRGQQVTLSCSPISGHRSVSWYQQTPGQGLQFLFEYFSETQRNKGNFPGRFSGRQFSNSRSEMNVSTLELGDSALYLCASSPGQGIYGYTFGSGTRLTVV.

This chain joins TRBV9 and TRBJ1-1; possibly TRBD1 for D (5 bases). The germline CDR1 and CDR2 sequences are SGDLS and YYNGEE. The ends were cut back, 0 bases at V and 5 bases at J, with 14 bases in the middle. This CDR3 has 15 amino acids. CDR3 in amino acids: CASSVAIQGNTEAFF. CDR3 coding DNA: TGTGCCAGCAGCGTAGCTATCCAGGGTAATACTGAAGCTTTCTTT.

The rearrangement joins TRBV5-4 to TRBJ2-5; 11 bases fit TRBD2. The length of the CDR3 is 16 residues. The J segment lost 7 bases and the V segment lost 3 bases, leaving 11 bases of the junction unmatched. The germline gives CDR1 SGHNT, CDR2 YYREEE (reference sequence). The CDR3 coding sequence is TGTGCCAGCAGCTGGGCGACTAGCGGGGTGGGGGGGACCCAGTACTTC. Amino acids: CASSWATSGVGGTQYF.

V usage is TRBV27 and J usage is TRBJ2-5, with TRBD2 matching over 7 bases. V lost 7 bases to trimming and J lost 7 bases; unmatched junction nucleotides: 15. This CDR3 spans 15 amino acids. From germline, CDR1 is MNHEY and CDR2 SMNVEV (reference sequence). CDR3 residues: CASTMGGVLWGTQYF. The DNA for the CDR3 is TGTGCCAGCACCATGGGGGGGGTTCTATGGGGGACCCAGTACTTC.

The chain combines TRBV4-2 with TRBJ1-3, with D tentatively TRBD1 (5 bases). Looked up from germline, CDR1 is LGHNA and CDR2 is YNFKEQ. V was trimmed by 0 bases and J by 5 bases, leaving 8 bases between them. This CDR3 comprises 14 residues. The CDR3 DNA reads as TGTGCCAGCAGCCAAGAAGACAGAAGAAACACCATATATTTT. This encodes CASSQEDRRNTIYF.

CDR3 residues: CASSSTGAGGSSPLHF. CDR3 DNA: TGTGCCAGCAGTTCGACGGGAGCAGGGGGTAGTTCACCCCTCCACTTT. This chain connects TRBV6-5 to TRBJ1-6; 7 positions match TRBD1. Germline V gene sequence: CDR1 MNHEY, CDR2 SVGAGI. V shed 4 bases, J shed 9 bases, and the junction held 12 bases outside the gene matches. The CDR3 totals 16 residues.

This clone was seen a handful of times. This chain joins TRBV19 and TRBJ1-1; tentatively, D is TRBD1 (5 bases). The CDR3 has 14 amino acids. Trimming left V 2 bases short and J 2 bases short, with 9 bases between. Germline CDR1 reads LNHDA; CDR2 reads SQIVND (reference sequence). The CDR3 DNA sequence: TGTGCCAGTAGTATAAGGCAGGGTAACACTGAAGCTTTCTTT. Amino acids: CASSIRQGNTEAFF.

V usage is TRBV27 and J usage is TRBJ1-1, with 7 bases identical to TRBD1. The junction had 3 bases not matched to a gene; V was cut back by 3 bases and J by 5 bases. This CDR3 spans 13 amino acids. Germline V CDR1 and CDR2: MNHEY, SMNVEV (reference sequence). CDR3 sequence (DNA): TGTGCCAGCAGTTTGATCAGGGGGACTGAAGCTTTCTTT. Translation: CASSLIRGTEAFF.

V and J are TRBV7-3 and TRBJ1-2; possible D gene TRBD1, 5 bases. The germline V gene encodes CDR1 SGHTA and CDR2 FQGTGA. This CDR3 is 15 amino acids long. The ends were cut back, 5 bases at V and 6 bases at J, with 19 bases in the middle. The CDR3 DNA sequence: TGTGCCAGCAGCCCTACCCCGCCAGGGATGGATGGCTACACCTTC. It encodes CASSPTPPGMDGYTF.